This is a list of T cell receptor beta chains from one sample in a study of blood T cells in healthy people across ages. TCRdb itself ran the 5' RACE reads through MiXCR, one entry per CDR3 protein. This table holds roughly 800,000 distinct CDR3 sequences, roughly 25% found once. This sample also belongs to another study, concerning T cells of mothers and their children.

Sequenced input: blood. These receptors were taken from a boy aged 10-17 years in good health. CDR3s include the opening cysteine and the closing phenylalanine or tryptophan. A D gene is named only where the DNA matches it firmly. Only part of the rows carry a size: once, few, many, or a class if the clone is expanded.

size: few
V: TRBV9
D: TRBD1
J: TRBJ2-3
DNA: TGTGCCAGCAGCGCTGTAGGGACAGGAAGCACAGATACGCAGTATTTT
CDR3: CASSAVGTGSTDTQYF

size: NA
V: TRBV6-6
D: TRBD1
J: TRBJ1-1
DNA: TGTGCCAGCCACGGTAGACAGGGGACTACTAGTGAAGCTTTCTTT
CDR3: CASHGRQGTTSEAFF

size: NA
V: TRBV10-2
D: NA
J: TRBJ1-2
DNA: TGCGCCAGCAGTGAGAGGTCCGCCAACTATGGCTACACCTTC
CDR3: CASSERSANYGYTF

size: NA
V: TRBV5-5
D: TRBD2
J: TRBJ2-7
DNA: TGTGCCAGCAGCTTCCCCCTAGCGGGCTCCTACGAGCAGTACTTC
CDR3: CASSFPLAGSYEQYF

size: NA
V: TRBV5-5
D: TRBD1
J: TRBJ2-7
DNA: TGTGCCAGTAGCTTCCTCCGGACAGGGAATAACCGCTACGAGCAGTACTTC
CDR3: CASSFLRTGNNRYEQYF

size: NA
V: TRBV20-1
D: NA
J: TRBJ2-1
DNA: TGCAGTGCTAGAGATGACCGGGGGACTTACAATGAGCAGTTCTTC
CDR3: CSARDDRGTYNEQFF

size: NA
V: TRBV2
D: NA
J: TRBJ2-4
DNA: TGTGCCAGCAGTGAACCCCGGGACTTAGGAAACATTCAGTACTTC
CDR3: CASSEPRDLGNIQYF

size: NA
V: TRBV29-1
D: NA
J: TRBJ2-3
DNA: TGCAGCGGCCAACCCACAGATACGCAGTATTTT
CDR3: CSGQPTDTQYF

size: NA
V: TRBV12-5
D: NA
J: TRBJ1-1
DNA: TGTGCTAGTGGTTTCCTCGGGGCCACTGAAGCTTTCTTT
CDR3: CASGFLGATEAFF

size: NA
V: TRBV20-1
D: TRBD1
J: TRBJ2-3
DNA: TGCAGTGCTATGACAGGGGGCACAGATACGCAGTATTTT
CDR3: CSAMTGGTDTQYF

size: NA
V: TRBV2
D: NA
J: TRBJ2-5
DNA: TGTGCCAGCAGCTTGGAACGCGGGGCGGGAGAGACCCAGTACTTC
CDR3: CASSLERGAGETQYF

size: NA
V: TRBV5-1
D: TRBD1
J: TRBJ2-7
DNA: TGCGCCAGCAGCTTCCAGGGGGCACATGAGCAGTACTTC
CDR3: CASSFQGAHEQYF

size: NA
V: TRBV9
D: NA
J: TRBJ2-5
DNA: TGTGCCAGCAGCGGACTTGCCCGGGGGTCTCAAGAGACCCAGTACTTC
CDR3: CASSGLARGSQETQYF

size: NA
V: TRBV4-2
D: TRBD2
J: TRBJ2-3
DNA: TGTGCCAGCAGCCAAGACCAAAGGCTAGCGGGGTCAGATACGCAGTATTTT
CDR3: CASSQDQRLAGSDTQYF

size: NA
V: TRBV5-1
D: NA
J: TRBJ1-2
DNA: TGCGCCAGCAGCTTGTCGGGGGCCAGCTATGGCTACACCTTC
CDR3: CASSLSGASYGYTF

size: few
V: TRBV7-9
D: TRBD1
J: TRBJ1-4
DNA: TGTGCCAGCAGCTCATCTCTTACCGGGACAGGGGAAAAACTGTTTTTT
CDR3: CASSSSLTGTGEKLFF

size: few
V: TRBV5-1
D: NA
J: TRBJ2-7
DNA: TGCGCCAGCAGCTTGTTAGGACGGAGCTCCTACGAGCAGTACTTC
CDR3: CASSLLGRSSYEQYF

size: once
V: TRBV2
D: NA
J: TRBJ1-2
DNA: TGTGCCAGCAGTGAAGCAGCTAACTATGGCTACACCTTC
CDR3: CASSEAANYGYTF

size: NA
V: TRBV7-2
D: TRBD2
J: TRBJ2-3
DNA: TGTGCCAGCAGCTTAGCGGGACTAGCGGGGGTAATCACAGATACGCAGTATTTT
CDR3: CASSLAGLAGVITDTQYF

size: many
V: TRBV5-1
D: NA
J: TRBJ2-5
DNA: TGTGCCAGCAGCTCGGAAGGGACCCAGTACTTC
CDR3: CASSSEGTQYF

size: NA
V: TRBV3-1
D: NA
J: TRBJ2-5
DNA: TGTGCCAGCAGCTTATATGGGGGTCGGCTTCAAGAGACCCAGTACTTC
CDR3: CASSLYGGRLQETQYF

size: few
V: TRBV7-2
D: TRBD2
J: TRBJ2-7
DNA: TGTGCCAGCAGCTTCCAAAGACTAGCGGGGGGCGAGCAGTACTTC
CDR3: CASSFQRLAGGEQYF

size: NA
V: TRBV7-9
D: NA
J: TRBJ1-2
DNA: TGTGCCAGCAGTGGGGACCGTCTAGGCTACACCTTC
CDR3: CASSGDRLGYTF

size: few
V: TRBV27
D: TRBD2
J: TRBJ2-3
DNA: TGTGCCAGCATGCGCCTAGCGGGGGCCGCAGATACGCAGTATTTT
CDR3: CASMRLAGAADTQYF

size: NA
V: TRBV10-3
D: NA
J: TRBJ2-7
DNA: TGTGCCGTCGACGCGGCAGGGAGAGGCTACGAGCAGTACTTC
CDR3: CAVDAAGRGYEQYF

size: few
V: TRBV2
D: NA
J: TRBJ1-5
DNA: TGTGCCAGCAGTGAAGAGACGTTCTCAGCCCAGCATTTT
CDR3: CASSEETFSAQHF

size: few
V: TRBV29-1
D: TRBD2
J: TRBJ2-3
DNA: TGCAGCGTTGTCCTAGCGGGGGAGGGTGGAACAGATACGCAGTATTTT
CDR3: CSVVLAGEGGTDTQYF

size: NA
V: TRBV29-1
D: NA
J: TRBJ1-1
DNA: TGCGGCGTCGAGGGAGCTTTCTTT
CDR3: CGVEGAFF

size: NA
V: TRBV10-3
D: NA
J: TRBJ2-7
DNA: TGTGCCATCAGTGAGACAGACTCCTACGAGCAGTACTTC
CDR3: CAISETDSYEQYF

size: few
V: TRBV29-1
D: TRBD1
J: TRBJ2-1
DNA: TGCAGCGTCGCGGACAGGCTCGCCTACAATGAGCAGTTCTTC
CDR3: CSVADRLAYNEQFF

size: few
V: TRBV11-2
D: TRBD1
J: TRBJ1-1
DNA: TGTGCCAGCAGACAGGACAGGGGGGGTGAAGCTTTCTTT
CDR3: CASRQDRGGEAFF

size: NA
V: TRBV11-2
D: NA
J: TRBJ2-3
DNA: TGTGCCAGCAGCTTACGGATCACAGATACGCAGTATTTT
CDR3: CASSLRITDTQYF

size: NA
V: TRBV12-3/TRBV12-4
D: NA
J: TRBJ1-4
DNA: TGTGCCAGCAGTTTGGGGGGTCAAAATGAAAAACTGTTTTTT
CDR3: CASSLGGQNEKLFF

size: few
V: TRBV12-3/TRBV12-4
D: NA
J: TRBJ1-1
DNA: TGTGCCAGCAGGACCGACGGGGATACTGAAGCTTTCTTT
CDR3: CASRTDGDTEAFF

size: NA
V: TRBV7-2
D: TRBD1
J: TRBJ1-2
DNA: TGTGCCAGCAGCTTAAGGGACAGCGAGCTCTATGGCTACACCTTC
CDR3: CASSLRDSELYGYTF